The next 5 T cell receptor beta chains were all read from a single sample in a study of shared clonotypes between healthy human individuals. The table came from immunoSEQ multiplex PCR; TCRdb's copy has only in-frame clones and leaves some out. The sample has around 2,000,000 clones; approximately 94% are singletons. Terminally differentiated effector memory CD45RA+ cells were left out of the naive CD8 fraction, which was CD45RO-negative and positively selected for CCR7. Material: naive CD8+ T cells from PBMCs. These receptors all stem from a man aged 18 to 35 in good health. Some clones in this sample may be carry-over from other donors' samples.

This clone came up once. The chain is built from TRBV5-1 and TRBJ2-5, with D perhaps matching TRBD1 (5 bases). Germline V gene sequence: CDR1 SGHRS, CDR2 YFSETQ. The CDR3 consists of 16 residues. V lost 0 bases and J lost 1, with 13 bases in between. The chain's CDR3 is CASSLDVTGFQETQYF. For the CDR3, the DNA is TGCGCCAGCAGCTTGGATGTTACAGGCTTCCAAGAGACCCAGTACTTC.

V is TRBV27 and J is TRBJ1-5, with D uncertain. The CDR3 contains 14 residues. Germline CDR1 MNHEY, CDR2 SMNVEV (reference sequence). The germline V and J ends were trimmed by 5 bases and 2 bases, with 10 bases remaining between them. The CDR3 spells CASSARSGNQPQHF. CDR3 sequence (DNA): TGTGCCAGCAGTGCCCGGTCGGGCAATCAGCCCCAGCATTTT.

The V and J genes are TRBV27 and TRBJ2-7; perhaps D is TRBD1 or TRBD2 (5 bases each). This CDR3 contains 13 residues. Germline lookup yields CDR1 MNHEY and CDR2 SMNVEV (reference sequence). V gave up 6 bases and J gave up 6 bases, with 15 bases separating them. CDR3 amino acids: CASSWGSGGEQYF. The CDR3, as DNA: TGTGCCAGCAGCTGGGGGTCCGGAGGCGAGCAGTACTTC.

CDR3 bases: TGTGCCAGCAGCCGACGCGGAGAGCTGTTTTTT. It specifies CASSRRGELFF. The rearrangement links TRBV2 to TRBJ2-2, with D uncertain. Trimming took 6 bases from V and 11 from J, leaving 10 bases between them. CDR1 is SNHLY and CDR2 is FYNNEI in the germline V gene. The CDR3 consists of 11 residues. Combining the CDR3 with reference TRBV2 and TRBJ2-2 gives the whole variable domain EPEVTQTPSHQVTQMGQEVILRCVPISNHLYFYWYRQILGQKVEFLVSFYNNEISEKSEIFDDQFSVERPDGSNFTLKIRSTKLEDSAMYFCASSRRGELFFGEGSRLTVL.

CDR3 DNA: TGTGCCATCAGGACCGGGACAGGGGACGACCGTGGCTACACCTTC. Amino acids: CAIRTGTGDDRGYTF. This chain uses TRBV10-3 with TRBJ1-2, with TRBD1 matching over 10 bases. The V and J ends lost 6 bases and 7 bases, in that order; junction bases with no gene match: 11. Germline CDR1 reads ENHRY; CDR2 reads SYGVKD. This CDR3 contains 15 residues.